Following are 9 T cell receptor beta chains from one sample sequenced in a study of long-term antiretroviral therapy in people with HIV. Assay version v3.0 of immunoSEQ was used, and it was run at survey level. Produced via immunoSEQ multiplex PCR; TCRdb's table is partial and in-frame only. The sample lists 9,500 to 11,000 clones, around four fifths seen once, with around 20% in the top ten. The sequencing used unsorted PBMCs, collected 7.2 years after starting antiretroviral therapy. The receptors here all came from a middle-aged man with HIV.

CDR3: CASSLAGNEQFF. The CDR3 DNA reads as TGTGCCAGCAGCTTGGCAGGTAATGAGCAGTTCTTC. The chain links TRBV13 to TRBJ2-1; D unclear. V shed 3 bases and J shed 7 bases, with 7 bases lying between them. The CDR3 extends over 12 amino acids. Germline CDR1 is PRHDT and CDR2 is FYEKMQ (reference sequence).

The chain links TRBV29-1 to TRBJ1-5; 10 bases map to TRBD1. Germline lookup yields CDR1 SQVTM and CDR2 ANQGSEA. The CDR3 spans 15 residues. V was clipped by 8 bases and J by 1 base; unmatched bases: 8. CDR3 sequence: CSRRTGGVSNQPQHF. The CDR3 DNA reads TGCAGCCGACGGACAGGGGGAGTGAGCAATCAGCCCCAGCATTTT.

This clone turned up a few times. The J gene is TRBJ2-5, the V gene TRBV11-2; D tentatively fits TRBD1 or TRBD2 (6 bases each). The CDR3 spans 15 residues. Germline V gene sequence: CDR1 SGHAT, CDR2 FQNNGV. Trimming stripped 1 base from V and 5 bases from J, with 14 bases between. CDR3 in amino acids: CASSLAGAGWETQYF. The CDR3 DNA sequence: TGTGCCAGCAGCTTAGCGGGGGCAGGGTGGGAGACCCAGTACTTC.

The chain joins TRBV19 to TRBJ2-2, with D perhaps matching TRBD1 (5 bases). Germline CDR1 is LNHDA and CDR2 is SQIVND (reference sequence). V lost 5 bases to trimming and J lost 6 bases, with 7 bases between them. This CDR3 has 12 amino acids. The CDR3 DNA follows: TGTGCCAGTAGTCAGGGTGCCGGGGAGCTGTTTTTT. It yields the protein CASSQGAGELFF.

The chain carries TRBV4-1 and TRBJ2-1; 7 bases are a match to TRBD2. The CDR3 contains 18 residues. J gave up 7 bases and V 4 bases, and 19 bases lay outside the gene matches. Germline V gene sequence: CDR1 MGHRA, CDR2 YSYEKL. The DNA for the CDR3 is TGCGCCAGCAGCCGCGTAAAGGGGAGCGGGGTGAGAATGAATGAGCAGTTCTTC. This encodes CASSRVKGSGVRMNEQFF.

The gene calls are TRBV9 and TRBJ2-1, with 8 positions matching TRBD2. The CDR3 covers 15 residues. Germline lookup yields CDR1 SGDLS and CDR2 YYNGEE. V lost 4 bases, J lost 6 bases, and 9 bases stayed unmatched. CDR3 residues: CASSLRGGSFNEQFF. CDR3 sequence (DNA): TGTGCCAGCAGCCTTCGGGGGGGCAGTTTCAATGAGCAGTTCTTC.

This sequence joins TRBV6-1 and TRBJ1-3, with D perhaps TRBD1 (5 bases). The ends were cut back, 3 bases at V and 2 bases at J, with 11 bases in the middle. Germline assignment: CDR1 MNHNS and CDR2 SASEGT. This CDR3 is 15 amino acids long. Here the CDR3 DNA reads TGTGCCAGCAGTGACGCGGGGACTCCTGGAAACACCATATATTTT. This sequence encodes CASSDAGTPGNTIYF.

The chain is built from TRBV13 and TRBJ2-3; 11 bases align to TRBD2. The V segment lost 3 bases and the J segment 7 bases; nucleotides outside the gene matches: 9. This CDR3 comprises 16 residues. Germline V gives CDR1 PRHDT, CDR2 FYEKMQ (reference sequence). The CDR3 sequence: CASSFSTSGGWNTQYF. CDR3 sequence (DNA): TGTGCCAGCAGCTTCTCCACTAGCGGGGGATGGAATACGCAGTATTTT.

V gene TRBV15 combines with J gene TRBJ2-1, with 10 bases lining up with TRBD1. This CDR3 has 16 residues. With V trimmed by 5 bases and J by 0 bases, 4 bases remained unmatched. CDR1 LNHNV and CDR2 YYDKDF come from the germline V gene (reference sequence). In nucleotides, the CDR3 is TGTGCCACCAGCCCGCGGACAGGGGGCTCCTACAATGAGCAGTTCTTC. This translates into CATSPRTGGSYNEQFF.